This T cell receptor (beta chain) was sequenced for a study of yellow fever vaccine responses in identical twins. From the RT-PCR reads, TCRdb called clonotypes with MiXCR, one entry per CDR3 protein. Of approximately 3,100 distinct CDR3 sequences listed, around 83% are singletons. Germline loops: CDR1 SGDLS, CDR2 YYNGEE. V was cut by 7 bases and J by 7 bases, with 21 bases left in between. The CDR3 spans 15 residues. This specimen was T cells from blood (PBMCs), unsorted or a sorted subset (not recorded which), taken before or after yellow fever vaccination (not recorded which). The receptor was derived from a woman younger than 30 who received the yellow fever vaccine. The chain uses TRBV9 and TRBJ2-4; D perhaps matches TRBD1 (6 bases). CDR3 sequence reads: CASGLPTTGPNIQYF. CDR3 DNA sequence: TGTGCCAGCGGGCTGCCGACGACAGGCCCTAACATTCAGTACTTC. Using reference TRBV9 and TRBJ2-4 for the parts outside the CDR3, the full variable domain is DSGVTQTPKHLITATGQRVTLRCSPRSGDLSVYWYQQSLDQGLQFLIQYYNGEERAKGNILERFSAQQFPDLHSELNLSSLELGDSALYFCASGLPTTGPNIQYFGAGTRLSVL.